The sequence of this T cell receptor (beta chain) was determined in a study of blood T cell repertoires in COVID-19. Sequencing used immunoSEQ multiplex PCR; TCRdb keeps in-frame clones, though not all of them. The table shows 200,000 to 250,000 clones, with roughly four fifths occurring only once. The sequenced sample was PBMCs or T cells enriched from blood (not recorded which). The clonotype was recovered from a woman aged 55 to 70 who had recovered from COVID-19.

The CDR3 coding sequence is TGTGCCAGCAGCTTAGAGCCTCGTCAAGAGACCCAGTACTTC. Protein product: CASSLEPRQETQYF. J is TRBJ2-5 and V is TRBV7-2; D not certain. The germline V and J ends were trimmed by 1 base and 2 bases, with 8 bases remaining between them. Germline CDR1 SGHTA, CDR2 FQGNSA. The CDR3 runs 14 residues.